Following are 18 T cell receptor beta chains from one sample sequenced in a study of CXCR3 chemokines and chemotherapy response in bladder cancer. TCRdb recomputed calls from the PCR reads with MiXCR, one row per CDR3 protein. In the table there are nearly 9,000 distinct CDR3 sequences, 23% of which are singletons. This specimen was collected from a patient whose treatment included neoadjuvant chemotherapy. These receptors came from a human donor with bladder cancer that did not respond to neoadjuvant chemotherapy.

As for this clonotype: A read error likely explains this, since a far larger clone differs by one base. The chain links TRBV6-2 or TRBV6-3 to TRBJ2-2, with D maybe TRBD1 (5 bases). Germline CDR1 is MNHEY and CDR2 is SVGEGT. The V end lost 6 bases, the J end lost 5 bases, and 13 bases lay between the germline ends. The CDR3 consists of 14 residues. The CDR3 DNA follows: TGTGCCAGCAGCAACAGGCTGGGGACCGGGGAGCTGTTTTTT. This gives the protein CASSNRLGTGELFF.

The CDR3 DNA reads TGTGCCAGCGGTCCACGGGACAGCGGGCGAGAGACCCAGTACTTC. It yields the protein CASGPRDSGRETQYF. The chain combines TRBV6-6 with TRBJ2-5; the D gene is possibly TRBD1 (7 bases). CDR1 MNHNY and CDR2 SVGAGI come from the germline V gene (reference sequence). Trimming pared 8 bases from V and 4 bases from J, leaving 20 bases between. CDR3 length: 15 residues.

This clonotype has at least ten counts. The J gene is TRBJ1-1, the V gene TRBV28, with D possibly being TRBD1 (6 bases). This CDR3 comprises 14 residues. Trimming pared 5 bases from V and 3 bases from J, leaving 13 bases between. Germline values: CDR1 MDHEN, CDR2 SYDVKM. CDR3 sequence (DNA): TGTGCCAGCAGTGCCGCAGGGGCGGACACTGAAGCTTTCTTT. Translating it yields CASSAAGADTEAFF.

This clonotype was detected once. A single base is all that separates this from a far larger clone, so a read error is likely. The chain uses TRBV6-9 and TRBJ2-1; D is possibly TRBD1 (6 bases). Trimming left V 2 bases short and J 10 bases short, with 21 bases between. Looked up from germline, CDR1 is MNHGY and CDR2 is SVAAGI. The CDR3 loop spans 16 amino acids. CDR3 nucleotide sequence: TGTGCCAGCAGTTATCCCCCCAGGGGCAACCCCTACGAGCAGTTCTTC. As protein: CASSYPPRGNPYEQFF.

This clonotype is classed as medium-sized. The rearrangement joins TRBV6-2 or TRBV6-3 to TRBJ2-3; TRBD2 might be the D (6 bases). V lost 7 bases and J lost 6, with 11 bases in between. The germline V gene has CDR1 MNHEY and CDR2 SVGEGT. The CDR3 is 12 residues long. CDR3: CASKTRVDTQYF. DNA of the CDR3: TGTGCCAGCAAGACTAGGGTGGATACGCAGTATTTT.

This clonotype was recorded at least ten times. The CDR3 bases are TGTGCCAGCAGTTTAGCAGGGTCGGAGACCCAGTACTTC. This translates into CASSLAGSETQYF. The chain joins TRBV28 to TRBJ2-5; a possible D gene is TRBD1 (5 bases). Germline V gene lookup returns CDR1 MDHEN and CDR2 SYDVKM. Trimming took off 2 bases at V and 5 bases at J, with 9 bases between the two ends. This CDR3 spans 13 amino acids.

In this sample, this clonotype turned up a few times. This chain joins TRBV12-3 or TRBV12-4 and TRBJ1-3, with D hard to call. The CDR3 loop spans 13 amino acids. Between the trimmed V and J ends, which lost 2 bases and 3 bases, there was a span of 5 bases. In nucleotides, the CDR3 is TGTGCCAGCAGTTTATCCGGTGGAAACACCATATATTTT. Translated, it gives CASSLSGGNTIYF.

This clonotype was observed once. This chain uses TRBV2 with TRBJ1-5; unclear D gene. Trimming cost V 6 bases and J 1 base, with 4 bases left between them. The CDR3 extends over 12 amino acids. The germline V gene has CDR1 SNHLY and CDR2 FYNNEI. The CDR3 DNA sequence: TGTGCCAGCAGGCTCAGCAATCAGCCCCAGCATTTT. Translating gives CASRLSNQPQHF.

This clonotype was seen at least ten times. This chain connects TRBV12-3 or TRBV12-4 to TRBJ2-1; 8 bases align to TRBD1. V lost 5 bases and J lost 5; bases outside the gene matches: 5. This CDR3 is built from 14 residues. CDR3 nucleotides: TGTGCCAGCAGTACTGGGACAGGAGACAATGAGCAGTTCTTC. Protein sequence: CASSTGTGDNEQFF.

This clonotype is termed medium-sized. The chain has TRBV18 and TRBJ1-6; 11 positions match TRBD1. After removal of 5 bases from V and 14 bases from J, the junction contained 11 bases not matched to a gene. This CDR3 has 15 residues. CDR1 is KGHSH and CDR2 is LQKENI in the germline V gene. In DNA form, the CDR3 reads TGTGCCAGCTCATCCGGACAGGGGGCGGTTCCCACCCTCCACTTT. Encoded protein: CASSSGQGAVPTLHF.

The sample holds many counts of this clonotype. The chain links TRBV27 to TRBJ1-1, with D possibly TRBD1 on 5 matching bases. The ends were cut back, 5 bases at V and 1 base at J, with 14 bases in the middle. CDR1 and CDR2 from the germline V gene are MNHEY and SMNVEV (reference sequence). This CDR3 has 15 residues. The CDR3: CASSLMGRKNTEAFF. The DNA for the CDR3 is TGTGCCAGCAGTCTGATGGGACGGAAGAACACTGAAGCTTTCTTT.

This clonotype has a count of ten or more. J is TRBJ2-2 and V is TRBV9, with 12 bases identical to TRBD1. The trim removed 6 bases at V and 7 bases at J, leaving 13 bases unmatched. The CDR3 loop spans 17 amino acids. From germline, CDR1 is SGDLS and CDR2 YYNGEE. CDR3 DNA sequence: TGTGCCAGCACCCAGCGACCGGGACAGGGGGCGGGCGGGGAGCTGTTTTTT. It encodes CASTQRPGQGAGGELFF.

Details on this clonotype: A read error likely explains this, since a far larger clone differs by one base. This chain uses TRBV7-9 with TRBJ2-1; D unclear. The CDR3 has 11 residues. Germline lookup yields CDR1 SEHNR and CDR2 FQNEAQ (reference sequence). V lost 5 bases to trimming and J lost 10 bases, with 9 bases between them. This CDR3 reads CASSPKYEQFF. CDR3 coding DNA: TGTGCCAGCAGCCCAAAGTACGAGCAGTTCTTC. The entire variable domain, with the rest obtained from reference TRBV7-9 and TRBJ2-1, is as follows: DTGVSQNPRHKITKRGQNVTFRCDPISEHNRLYWYRQTLGQGPEFLTYFQNEAQLEKSRLLSDRFSAERPKGSFSTLEIQRTEQGDSAMYLCASSPKYEQFFGPGTRLTVL.

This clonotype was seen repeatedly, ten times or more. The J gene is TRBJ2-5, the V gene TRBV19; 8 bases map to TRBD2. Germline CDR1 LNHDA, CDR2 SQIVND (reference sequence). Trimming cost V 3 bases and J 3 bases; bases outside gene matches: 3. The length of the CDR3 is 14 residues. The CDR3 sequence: CASSMGSGEETQYF. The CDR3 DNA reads TGTGCCAGTAGTATGGGTAGCGGGGAAGAGACCCAGTACTTC. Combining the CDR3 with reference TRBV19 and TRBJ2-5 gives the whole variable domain DGGITQSPKYLFRKEGQNVTLSCEQNLNHDAMYWYRQDPGQGLRLIYYSQIVNDFQKGDIAEGYSVSREKKESFPLTVTSAQKNPTAFYLCASSMGSGEETQYFGPGTRLLVL.

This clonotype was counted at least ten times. The CDR3 bases are TGTGCCAGCAGCGTAGGGGCCTACCCGAGCTCCTACGAGCAGTACTTC. It encodes CASSVGAYPSSYEQYF. The chain links TRBV9 to TRBJ2-7; D unresolved. Germline V gene sequence: CDR1 SGDLS, CDR2 YYNGEE. Trimming pared 0 bases from V and 0 bases from J, leaving 13 bases between. The length of the CDR3 is 16 residues.

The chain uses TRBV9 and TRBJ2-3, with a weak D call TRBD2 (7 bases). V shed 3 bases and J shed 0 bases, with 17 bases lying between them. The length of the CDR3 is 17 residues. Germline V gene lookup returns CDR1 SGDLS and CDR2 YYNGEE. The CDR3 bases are TGTGCCAGCAGCGCCCCGGGGGGCCTATCGAGCACAGATACGCAGTATTTT. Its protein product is CASSAPGGLSSTDTQYF.

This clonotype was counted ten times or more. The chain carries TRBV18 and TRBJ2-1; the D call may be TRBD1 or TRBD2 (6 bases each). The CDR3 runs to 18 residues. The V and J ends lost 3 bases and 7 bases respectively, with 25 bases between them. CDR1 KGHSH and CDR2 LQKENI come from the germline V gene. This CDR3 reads CASSPYPVGGGQGNEQFF. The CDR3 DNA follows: TGTGCCAGCTCACCCTACCCCGTGGGGGGAGGTCAGGGGAATGAGCAGTTCTTC.

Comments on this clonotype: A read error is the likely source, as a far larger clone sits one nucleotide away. The CDR3 is CAAEKGQAKIIQYF. In nucleotides, the CDR3 is TGTGCCGCGGAGAAGGGACAGGCCAAAATCATTCAGTACTTC. The chain is built from TRBV30 and TRBJ2-1; the match to TRBD1 covers 8 bases. The DNA end lines up better with TRBJ2-4; the J call may be wrong. The CDR3 is 14 residues long. Germline CDR1 and CDR2: GTSNPN and SVGIG (reference sequence).